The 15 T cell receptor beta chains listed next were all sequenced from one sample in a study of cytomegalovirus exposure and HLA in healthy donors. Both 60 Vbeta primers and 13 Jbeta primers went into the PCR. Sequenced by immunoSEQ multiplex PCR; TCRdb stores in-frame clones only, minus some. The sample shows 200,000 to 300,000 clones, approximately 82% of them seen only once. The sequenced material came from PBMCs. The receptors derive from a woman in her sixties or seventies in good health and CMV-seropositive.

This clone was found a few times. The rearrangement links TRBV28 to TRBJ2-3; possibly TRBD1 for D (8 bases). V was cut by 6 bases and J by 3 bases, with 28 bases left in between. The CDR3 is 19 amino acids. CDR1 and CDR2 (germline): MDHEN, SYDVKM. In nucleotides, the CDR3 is TGTGCCAGCAGGCGGGGGCTTTACAGGGGGAGGGAGGCGACAGATACGCAGTATTTT. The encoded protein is CASRRGLYRGREATDTQYF.

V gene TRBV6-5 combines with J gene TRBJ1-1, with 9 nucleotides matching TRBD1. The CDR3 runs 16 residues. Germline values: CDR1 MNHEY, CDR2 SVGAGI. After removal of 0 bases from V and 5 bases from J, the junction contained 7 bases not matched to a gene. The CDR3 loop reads CASSYSTGQGNTEAFF. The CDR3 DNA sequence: TGTGCCAGCAGTTACTCGACGGGACAGGGTAATACTGAAGCTTTCTTT.

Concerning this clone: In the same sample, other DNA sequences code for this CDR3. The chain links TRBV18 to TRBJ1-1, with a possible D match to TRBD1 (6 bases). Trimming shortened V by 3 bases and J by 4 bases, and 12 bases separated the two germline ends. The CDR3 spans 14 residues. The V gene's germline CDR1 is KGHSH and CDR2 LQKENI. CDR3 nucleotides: TGTGCCAGCTCACCGACAGGTGGTGGCACTGAAGCTTTCTTT. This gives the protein CASSPTGGGTEAFF.

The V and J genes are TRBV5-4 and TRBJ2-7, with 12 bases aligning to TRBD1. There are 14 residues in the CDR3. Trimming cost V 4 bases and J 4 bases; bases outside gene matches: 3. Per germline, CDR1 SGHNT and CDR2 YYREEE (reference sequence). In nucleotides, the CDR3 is TGTGCCAGCAGCGGGACAGGGGGCTCGTACGAGCAGTACTTC. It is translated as CASSGTGGSYEQYF. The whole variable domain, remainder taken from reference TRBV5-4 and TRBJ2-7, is ETGVTQSPTHLIKTRGQQVTLRCSSQSGHNTVSWYQQALGQGPQFIFQYYREEENGRGNFPPRFSGLQFPNYSSELNVNALELDDSALYLCASSGTGGSYEQYFGPGTRLTVT.

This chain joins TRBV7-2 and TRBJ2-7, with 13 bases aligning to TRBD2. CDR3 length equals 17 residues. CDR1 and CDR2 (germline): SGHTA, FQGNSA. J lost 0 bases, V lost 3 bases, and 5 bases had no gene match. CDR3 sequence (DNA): TGTGCCAGCAGCTTCAGACTAGCGGGAGGATTCTCCTACGAGCAGTACTTC. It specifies CASSFRLAGGFSYEQYF.

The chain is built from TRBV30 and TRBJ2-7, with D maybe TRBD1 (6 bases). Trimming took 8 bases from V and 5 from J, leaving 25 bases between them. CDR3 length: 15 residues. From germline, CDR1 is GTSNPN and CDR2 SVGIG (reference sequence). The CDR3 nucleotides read TGTGCCAGGGCGGTCCCGGACAGACGATCGAACGAGCAGTACTTC. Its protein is CARAVPDRRSNEQYF.

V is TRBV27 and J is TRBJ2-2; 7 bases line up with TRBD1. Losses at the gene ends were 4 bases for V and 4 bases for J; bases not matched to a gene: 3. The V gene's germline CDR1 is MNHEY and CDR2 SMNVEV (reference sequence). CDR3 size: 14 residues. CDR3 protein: CASSWDSITGELFF. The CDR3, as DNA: TGTGCCAGCAGTTGGGACAGCATCACCGGGGAGCTGTTTTTT.

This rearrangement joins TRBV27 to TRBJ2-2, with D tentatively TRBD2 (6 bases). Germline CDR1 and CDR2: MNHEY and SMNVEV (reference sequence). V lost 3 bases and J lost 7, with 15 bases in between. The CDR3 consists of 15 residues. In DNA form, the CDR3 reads TGTGCCAGCAGTTTCGGTCGGGGGAGCCACGGGGAGCTGTTTTTT. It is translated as CASSFGRGSHGELFF.

The CDR3 bases are TGCGCCAGCAGCCTCATCGTCGACAGCGGGGAGCTGTTTTTT. Translated: CASSLIVDSGELFF. This chain links TRBV10-2 with TRBJ2-2; perhaps TRBD1 as D (5 bases). The germline V gene has CDR1 WSHSY and CDR2 SAAADI. Trimming removed 6 bases at V and 7 bases at J, with 15 bases between. The length of the CDR3 is 14 residues.

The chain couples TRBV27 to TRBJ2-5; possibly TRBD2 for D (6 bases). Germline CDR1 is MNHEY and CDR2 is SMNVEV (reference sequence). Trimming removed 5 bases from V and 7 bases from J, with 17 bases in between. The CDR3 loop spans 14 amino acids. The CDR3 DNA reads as TGTGCCAGCAGTGGCGGGAAGGCCCCAGGGACCCAGTACTTC. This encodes CASSGGKAPGTQYF.

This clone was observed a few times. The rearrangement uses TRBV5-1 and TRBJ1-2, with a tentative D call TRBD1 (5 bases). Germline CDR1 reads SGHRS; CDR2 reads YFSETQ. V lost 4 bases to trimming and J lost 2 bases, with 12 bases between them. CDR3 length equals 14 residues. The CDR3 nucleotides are TGCGCCAGCAGCCCCGTGCAGGGCAACTATGGCTACACCTTC. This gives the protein CASSPVQGNYGYTF.

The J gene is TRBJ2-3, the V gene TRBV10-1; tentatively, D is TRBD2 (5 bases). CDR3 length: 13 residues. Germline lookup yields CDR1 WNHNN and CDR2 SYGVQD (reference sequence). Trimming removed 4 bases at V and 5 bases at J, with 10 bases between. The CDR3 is CASSVLAGDTQYF. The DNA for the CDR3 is TGCGCCAGCAGTGTCCTAGCTGGAGATACGCAGTATTTT.

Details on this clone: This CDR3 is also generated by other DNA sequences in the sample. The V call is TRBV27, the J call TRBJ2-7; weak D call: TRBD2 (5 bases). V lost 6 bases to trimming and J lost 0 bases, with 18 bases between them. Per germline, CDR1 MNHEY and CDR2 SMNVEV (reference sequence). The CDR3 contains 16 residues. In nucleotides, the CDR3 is TGTGCCAGCAGCCCCTCTCGAGGGATCCTCTCCTACGAGCAGTACTTC. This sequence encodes CASSPSRGILSYEQYF.

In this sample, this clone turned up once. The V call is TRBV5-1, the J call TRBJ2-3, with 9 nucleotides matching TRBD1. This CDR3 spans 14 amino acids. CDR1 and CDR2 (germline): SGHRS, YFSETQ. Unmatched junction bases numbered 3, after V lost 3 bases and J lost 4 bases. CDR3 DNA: TGCGCCAGCAGCTGGGACAGGGCGGCAGATACGCAGTATTTT. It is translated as CASSWDRAADTQYF.

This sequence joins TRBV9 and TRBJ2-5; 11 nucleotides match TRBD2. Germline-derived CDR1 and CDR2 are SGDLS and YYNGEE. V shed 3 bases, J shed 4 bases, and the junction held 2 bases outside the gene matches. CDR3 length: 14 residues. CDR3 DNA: TGTGCCAGCAGCGAAACTAGCGGGGGAGAGACCCAGTACTTC. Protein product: CASSETSGGETQYF.